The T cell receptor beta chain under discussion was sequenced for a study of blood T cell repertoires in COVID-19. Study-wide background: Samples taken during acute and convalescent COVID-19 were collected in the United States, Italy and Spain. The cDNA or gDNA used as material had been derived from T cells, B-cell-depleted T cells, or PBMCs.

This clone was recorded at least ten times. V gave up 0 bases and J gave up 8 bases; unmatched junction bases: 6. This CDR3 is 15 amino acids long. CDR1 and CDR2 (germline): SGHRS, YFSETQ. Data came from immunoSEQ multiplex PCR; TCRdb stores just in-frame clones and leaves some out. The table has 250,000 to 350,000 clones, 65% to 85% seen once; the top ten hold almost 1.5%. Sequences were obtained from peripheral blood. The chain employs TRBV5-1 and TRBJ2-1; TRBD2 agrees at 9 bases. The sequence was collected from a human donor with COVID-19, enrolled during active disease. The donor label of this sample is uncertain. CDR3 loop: CASSLVRTSVDEQFF. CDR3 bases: TGCGCCAGCAGCTTGGTGCGGACTAGCGTCGATGAGCAGTTCTTC.